Presented here are 15 T cell receptor beta chains from one specimen sequenced in a study of blood T cell repertoires in COVID-19. Clones were sequenced by immunoSEQ multiplex PCR, and TCRdb holds only the in-frame ones, with some missing. This repertoire shows roughly 41,000 clones, roughly 80% found once; its top ten account for 1.5% to 2%. The specimen sequenced was peripheral blood. These receptors came from a man aged 55-75 years with COVID-19, enrolled during active disease.

The chain uses TRBV30 and TRBJ2-3; D is unresolved. Per the germline V gene, CDR1 is GTSNPN and CDR2 is SVGIG (reference sequence). The V end was cut by 3 bases, the J end by 1 base, with 11 bases between. This CDR3 region has 14 residues. The CDR3 nucleotides read TGTGCCTGGAGGCCCGTGGGCCGCACAGATACGCAGTATTTT. It codes for CAWRPVGRTDTQYF.

The chain has TRBV30 and TRBJ1-1; D uncertain. The V end was cut by 0 bases, the J end by 7 bases, with 9 bases between. The germline V gene has CDR1 GTSNPN and CDR2 SVGIG (reference sequence). This CDR3 has 12 amino acids. CDR3 region: CAWSVRVLEAFF. CDR3 coding DNA: TGTGCCTGGAGTGTACGGGTCCTTGAAGCTTTCTTT.

The chain has TRBV5-4 and TRBJ1-5; 8 nucleotides agree with TRBD1. V dropped 4 bases and J dropped 7; count of bases not matched to a gene: 7. This CDR3 has 14 amino acids. CDR1 SGHNT and CDR2 YYREEE come from the germline V gene (reference sequence). In DNA, the CDR3 is TGTGCCAGCAGCCTGGACAGGGTAGGACAGCCCCAGCATTTT. Translation: CASSLDRVGQPQHF.

This chain links TRBV6-1 with TRBJ2-3; D uncertain. Per germline, CDR1 MNHNS and CDR2 SASEGT. CDR3 size: 13 residues. Trimming removed 2 bases from V and 2 bases from J, with 5 bases in between. CDR3 amino acids: CASSEPVTDTQYF. In DNA, the CDR3 is TGTGCCAGCAGTGAACCGGTCACAGATACGCAGTATTTT.

The rearrangement joins TRBV6-1 to TRBJ2-3; 10 bases align to TRBD2. V gave up 1 base and J gave up 4 bases; unmatched junction bases: 2. Looked up from germline, CDR1 is MNHNS and CDR2 is SASEGT. The CDR3 has 15 residues. The CDR3 sequence: CASSEEAGGPDTQYF. CDR3 sequence (DNA): TGTGCCAGCAGTGAAGAAGCGGGAGGGCCAGATACGCAGTATTTT.

The CDR3 sequence is CASSLDLMNTEAFF. CDR3 DNA sequence: TGTGCCAGCAGCTTAGATCTAATGAACACTGAAGCTTTCTTT. The chain is built from TRBV7-9 and TRBJ1-1, with D unclear. Germline-derived CDR1 and CDR2 are SEHNR and FQNEAQ (reference sequence). Trimming cost V 1 base and J 0 bases, with 6 bases left between them. This CDR3 region has 14 residues. Looking up the rest from reference TRBV7-9 and TRBJ1-1 gives the full variable domain: DTGVSQNPRHKITKRGQNVTFRCDPISEHNRLYWYRQTLGQGPEFLTYFQNEAQLEKSRLLSDRFSAERPKGSFSTLEIQRTEQGDSAMYLCASSLDLMNTEAFFGQGTRLTVV.

This clone was counted once. This sequence joins TRBV7-2 and TRBJ1-5; tentative D call: TRBD1 (5 bases). V lost 6 bases, J lost 4 bases, and 13 bases lay in between. The germline V gene has CDR1 SGHTA and CDR2 FQGNSA. There are 14 residues in the CDR3. CDR3 region: CASSLQAANQPQHF. The CDR3 bases are TGTGCCAGCAGTCTACAGGCAGCTAATCAGCCCCAGCATTTT.

This rearrangement joins TRBV30 to TRBJ2-6; 7 nucleotides line up with TRBD1. In germline, CDR1 is GTSNPN, CDR2 SVGIG (reference sequence). The J segment lost 0 bases and the V segment lost 3 bases, leaving 8 bases of the junction unmatched. This CDR3 contains 17 residues. CDR3 sequence reads: CAWRRDSLPSGANVLTF. CDR3 coding DNA: TGTGCCTGGAGACGGGACAGTCTCCCCTCTGGGGCCAACGTCCTGACTTTC.

The J gene is TRBJ2-1, the V gene TRBV3-1 (or the pseudogene TRBV3-2); the match to TRBD2 covers 10 bases. J gave up 8 bases and V 1 base, and 5 bases lay outside the gene matches. Germline V CDR1 and CDR2: LGHDT, YNNKEL (reference sequence). The CDR3 has 15 residues. In DNA, the CDR3 is TGTGCCAGCAGCCAAGGGCCTAGCGGGAGTGATGAGCAGTTCTTC. As protein: CASSQGPSGSDEQFF.

The rearrangement uses TRBV6-6 and TRBJ2-7; D possibly corresponds to TRBD1 (5 bases). Trimming removed 0 bases at V and 4 bases at J, with 10 bases between. This CDR3 comprises 14 residues. Looked up from germline, CDR1 is MNHNY and CDR2 is SVGAGI (reference sequence). The CDR3 DNA reads as TGTGCCAGCAGTTACTCAAAGGGGAAGTACGAGCAGTACTTC. Encoded protein: CASSYSKGKYEQYF.

The chain has TRBV5-8 and TRBJ1-1, with TRBD1 matching over 8 bases. Germline CDR1 reads SGHTS; CDR2 reads YDEGEE. V gave up 2 bases and J gave up 5 bases; unmatched junction bases: 2. The CDR3 is made up of 13 amino acids. CDR3 in amino acids: CASSFDRGTEAFF. DNA of the CDR3: TGTGCCAGCAGCTTTGACAGGGGAACTGAAGCTTTCTTT.

The V and J genes are TRBV3-1 (or the pseudogene TRBV3-2) and TRBJ2-1, with D tentatively TRBD2 (7 bases). Germline V gives CDR1 LGHDT, CDR2 YNNKEL (reference sequence). The CDR3 sequence is 17 residues long. Trimming left V 0 bases short and J 8 bases short, with 20 bases between. Here the CDR3 DNA reads TGTGCCAGCAGCCAAGAAATTCGAGGGAGGGGGGGTTATGAGCAGTTCTTC. Translated: CASSQEIRGRGGYEQFF.

The rearrangement links TRBV6-2 or TRBV6-3 to TRBJ1-1; D is possibly TRBD1 (6 bases). Trimming removed 6 bases from V and 4 bases from J, with 18 bases in between. This CDR3 has 15 amino acids. Germline V lookup: CDR1 MNHEY, CDR2 SVGEGT. CDR3 sequence: CASSLSGGGGTEAFF. In DNA form, the CDR3 reads TGTGCCAGCAGCTTATCCGGGGGAGGGGGCACTGAAGCTTTCTTT.

V usage is TRBV27 and J usage is TRBJ2-7, with 9 bases lining up with TRBD2. V gave up 5 bases and J gave up 2 bases; unmatched junction bases: 7. CDR3 length: 15 amino acids. Germline values: CDR1 MNHEY, CDR2 SMNVEV (reference sequence). The CDR3 DNA follows: TGTGCCAGCAGTACGGGACTAGCAAGGACCTACGAGCAGTACTTC. Its translation: CASSTGLARTYEQYF.

J is TRBJ1-5 and V is TRBV3-1 (or the pseudogene TRBV3-2); unclear D gene. Trimming stripped 5 bases from V and 5 bases from J, with 19 bases between. This CDR3 has 16 amino acids. Germline assignment: CDR1 LGHDT and CDR2 YNNKEL (reference sequence). CDR3 sequence reads: CASSYVFLWHHQPQHF. The CDR3 nucleotides read TGTGCCAGCAGCTATGTATTTCTTTGGCATCATCAGCCCCAGCATTTT.